This T cell receptor beta chain came from a study of T cell repertoires in cytomegalovirus infection (dated by TCRdb to about 2019). In the study overall: The HLA type of each donor mattered for the analysis, because public TCR beta signatures pointed to carriage of CMV infection along with the matching HLA type. Findings and caveats that apply to the study as a whole: The ex vivo response was dominated by HLA-C-restricted CMV-specific TCR beta clonotypes, which also provided the single most frequent clonotype in two of eight donors. In both this cohort and an independent cohort of 352 donors, the cumulative frequency of public TCR beta family members distinguished carriers of CMV infection plus the relevant HLA type.

The CDR3 goes from the cysteine to the phenylalanine over 16 residues. CDR3 DNA only is kept here, 48 bases in frame from base 1. CDR1 and CDR2 were assigned from the germline V gene (reference sequence) as SEHNR and FQNEAQ. The germline ends are 15 bases apart after V is trimmed by 5 bases and J by 1 base. This clonotype was counted many times. Its antigen remains undetermined. Qualities for individual bases were not recorded, and no much larger clone is one base off. Instrument used: Illumina HiSeq 1500. TCRdb ran its own pipeline on the public reads, namely fastp trimming at Q25 and MiXCR clone calling, and kept in-frame beta chains. Records with the same CDR3 protein are collapsed into one entry carrying the most frequent genes and DNA. Within this sample are hundreds of thousands of distinct CDR3 sequences, with roughly 26% of them counted one time only. The ten largest clones represent 8% of the sample.

The sequence was collected from a human donor in good health (CMV status not recorded). Some clones in this sample may be carry-over from other donors' samples. The sequence joins TRBV7-9 to TRBJ2-4, with a tentative D call of TRBD1 or TRBD2, each matching 6 bases. Sequenced: CD8+ T cells from PBMCs. The DNA is as follows: TGTGCCAGCAGCCCCGGAGTAGGGGGGGCCAAAAACATTCAGTACTTC. The translation is CASSPGVGGAKNIQYF.